Only one count was recorded for the clone carrying this T cell receptor beta chain. This table comes from immunoSEQ multiplex PCR, and its TCRdb copy is limited to in-frame clones, with some not included. The sample comprises about 110,000 clones, more than 75% of which are singletons, and under 3% rests with the top ten. V lost 1 base to trimming and J lost 1 base, with 10 bases between them. The CDR3 runs to 15 residues. The germline V gene has CDR1 SGHTA and CDR2 FQGNSA. These data belong to a study of radiotherapy plus CTLA-4 blockade in lung cancer. The V and J genes are TRBV7-2 and TRBJ1-1, with D maybe TRBD1 (5 bases). The sample here was peripheral blood, taken from a patient treated with radiotherapy plus ipilimumab. The origin of this receptor is a human donor with non-small cell lung cancer that progressed on radiotherapy plus ipilimumab. Some clones in this sample may be carry-over from other donors' samples. CDR3 residues: CASSLDGTANTEAFF. For the CDR3, the DNA is TGTGCCAGCAGCTTAGATGGGACCGCGAACACTGAAGCTTTCTTT.